A single T cell receptor (beta chain) is shown here with its context. These data come from a study of blood T cell repertoires in COVID-19. This table comes from immunoSEQ multiplex PCR, and its TCRdb copy is limited to in-frame clones, with some not included. The table has about 440,000 clones, more than 85% seen once; the top ten hold roughly 4%. Sequenced input: peripheral blood. The sequence came from a woman in her thirties with acute or convalescent COVID-19.

The CDR3, as DNA: TGTGCCAGTAGTCAATCATTTGTCACTGAAGCTTTCTTT. Encoded protein: CASSQSFVTEAFF. V is TRBV19 and J is TRBJ1-1; D uncertain. The V and J ends lost 5 bases and 4 bases respectively, with 11 bases between them. CDR3 size: 13 residues. The germline gives CDR1 LNHDA, CDR2 SQIVND (reference sequence).